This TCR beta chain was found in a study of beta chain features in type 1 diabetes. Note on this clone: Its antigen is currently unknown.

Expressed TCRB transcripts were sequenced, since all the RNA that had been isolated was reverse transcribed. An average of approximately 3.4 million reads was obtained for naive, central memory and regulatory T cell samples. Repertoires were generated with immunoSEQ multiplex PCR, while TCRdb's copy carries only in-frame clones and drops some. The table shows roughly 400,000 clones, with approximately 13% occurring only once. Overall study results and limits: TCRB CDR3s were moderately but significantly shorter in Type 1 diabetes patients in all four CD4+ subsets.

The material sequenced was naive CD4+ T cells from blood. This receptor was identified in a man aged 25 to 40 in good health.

The CDR3 DNA sequence: TGTGCCAGCAGCTCCGCCCTAGCGGGGTCTTTCGGGACCCAGTACTTC. Its translation: CASSSALAGSFGTQYF. This sequence joins TRBV7-2 and TRBJ2-5; 9 nucleotides match TRBD2. Germline V gene data show CDR1 as SGHTA and CDR2 as FQGNSA. V lost 4 bases and J lost 7; bases outside the gene matches: 13. The length of the CDR3 is 16 residues.